The rows below give T cell receptor beta chains drawn from one sample of a study of blood T cell repertoires in COVID-19. Measured with immunoSEQ multiplex PCR; TCRdb has only the in-frame clones, and not every one. The sample holds about 240,000 clones, just under 85% seen once. Sequences were obtained from peripheral blood. Receptors were obtained from a woman of 80 years or more with acute or convalescent COVID-19. CDR3s include the opening cysteine and the closing phenylalanine or tryptophan. Fields, in order: clone size, D gene, J gene, V gene, CDR3 protein, CDR3 DNA. A D gene is named only where the DNA matches it firmly. The size of a clone is reported for some rows only, either as once, few or many, or as a class for expanded clones.

. . TRBJ2-6 TRBV3-1/TRBV3-2 CASSQVAGGPGLYSGANVLTF TGTGCCAGCAGCCAAGTCGCCGGGGGTCCGGGCCTATACTCTGGGGCCAACGTCCTGACTTTC
. TRBD1 TRBJ1-1 TRBV30 CAWGQGDTEAFF TGTGCCTGGGGACAGGGGGACACTGAAGCTTTCTTT
. TRBD1 TRBJ1-1 TRBV29-1 CSGSGGRNTEAFF TGCAGCGGGTCAGGGGGCAGAAACACTGAAGCTTTCTTT
. TRBD1 TRBJ1-2 TRBV5-4 CASSLPGQDNYGYTF TGTGCCAGCAGCTTGCCGGGACAGGATAACTATGGCTACACCTTC
once . TRBJ2-1 TRBV28 CASAARGMGIASYNEQFF TGTGCCAGCGCCGCCCGGGGGATGGGTATCGCCTCCTACAATGAGCAGTTCTTC
. TRBD1 TRBJ2-2 TRBV6-6 CASRGTANTGELFF TGTGCCAGCAGAGGGACAGCGAACACCGGGGAGCTGTTTTTT
. . TRBJ2-7 TRBV6-6 CASSYSNGGSYEQYF TGTGCCAGCAGTTACTCCAACGGGGGAAGCTACGAGCAGTACTTC
. TRBD1 TRBJ2-1 TRBV29-1 CSVLGQGANEQFF TGCAGCGTGCTAGGACAGGGGGCTAATGAGCAGTTCTTC
. . TRBJ1-2 TRBV18 CASSSTQGRGYTF TGTGCCAGCTCATCTACACAGGGTAGGGGCTACACCTTC
. . TRBJ2-7 TRBV3-1/TRBV3-2 CASSPHGAGSYEQYF TGTGCCAGCAGCCCCCATGGAGCGGGTTCCTACGAGCAGTACTTC